The clone carrying this T cell receptor (beta chain) has just one count. The antigen is not known. The data originate from a study of brain T cells in children with intractable seizures. The protocol was immunoSEQ multiplex PCR, while the TCRdb copy is restricted to in-frame clones and leaves out a portion. The data show about 64,000 clones, with more than 95% seen just once and 0.3% to 0.45% held by the top ten. Study-level points and caveats: Pre-surgery blood may have been undersampled, hiding some clones. Only CDR3 sequence similarity suggested viral specificity, without known HCMV serostatus.

The input for sequencing was peripheral blood, taken at surgery. The clonotype was recovered from a boy in the first two years of life with focal cortical dysplasia and intractable seizures.

CDR3 bases: TGTGCCAGCAGCTTAGAGTTGATCCGGGGCTCCTACAATGAGCAGTTCTTC. Amino acid sequence: CASSLELIRGSYNEQFF. The chain is built from TRBV7-9 and TRBJ2-1, with TRBD2 as a possible D gene (5 bases). Germline V gene lookup returns CDR1 SEHNR and CDR2 FQNEAQ (reference sequence). This CDR3 region has 17 residues. V lost 1 base and J 0 bases, leaving 13 bases between the germline ends.